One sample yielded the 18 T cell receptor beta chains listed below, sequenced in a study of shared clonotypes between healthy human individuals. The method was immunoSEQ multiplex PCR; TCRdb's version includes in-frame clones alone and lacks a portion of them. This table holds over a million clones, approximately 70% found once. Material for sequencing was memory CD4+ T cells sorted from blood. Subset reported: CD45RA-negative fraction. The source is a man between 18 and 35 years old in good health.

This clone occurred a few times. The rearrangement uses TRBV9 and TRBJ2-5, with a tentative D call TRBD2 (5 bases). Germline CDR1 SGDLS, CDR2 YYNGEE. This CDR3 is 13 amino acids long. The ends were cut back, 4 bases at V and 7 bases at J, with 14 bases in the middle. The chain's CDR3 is CASSQILGRTQYF. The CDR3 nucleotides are TGTGCCAGCAGCCAGATACTAGGGCGGACCCAGTACTTC.

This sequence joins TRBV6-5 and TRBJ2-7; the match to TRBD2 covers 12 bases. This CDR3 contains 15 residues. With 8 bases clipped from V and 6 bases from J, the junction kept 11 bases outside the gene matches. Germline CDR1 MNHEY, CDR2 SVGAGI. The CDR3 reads CASAEATSGSSEQYF. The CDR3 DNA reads TGTGCCAGCGCCGAGGCGACTAGCGGGAGCAGCGAGCAGTACTTC.

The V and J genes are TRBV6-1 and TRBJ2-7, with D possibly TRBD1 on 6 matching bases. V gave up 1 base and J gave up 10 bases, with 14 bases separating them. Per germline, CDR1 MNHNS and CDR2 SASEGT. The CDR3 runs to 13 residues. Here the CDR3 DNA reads TGTGCCAGCAGTGAAGAGGGGACAAGAATACAGTACTTC. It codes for CASSEEGTRIQYF.

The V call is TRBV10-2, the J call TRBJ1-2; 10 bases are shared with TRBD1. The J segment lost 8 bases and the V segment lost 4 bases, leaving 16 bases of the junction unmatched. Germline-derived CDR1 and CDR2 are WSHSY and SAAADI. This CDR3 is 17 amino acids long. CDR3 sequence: CASSGSGEGQGVLGYTF. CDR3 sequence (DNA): TGCGCCAGCAGTGGAAGTGGGGAAGGACAGGGGGTTTTAGGCTACACCTTC.

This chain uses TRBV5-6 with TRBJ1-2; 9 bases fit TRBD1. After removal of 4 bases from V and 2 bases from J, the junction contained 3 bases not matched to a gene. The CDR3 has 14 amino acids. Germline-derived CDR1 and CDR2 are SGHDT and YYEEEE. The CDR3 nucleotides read TGTGCCAGCAGCAGGACAGGGGCCAACTATGGCTACACCTTC. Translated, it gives CASSRTGANYGYTF.

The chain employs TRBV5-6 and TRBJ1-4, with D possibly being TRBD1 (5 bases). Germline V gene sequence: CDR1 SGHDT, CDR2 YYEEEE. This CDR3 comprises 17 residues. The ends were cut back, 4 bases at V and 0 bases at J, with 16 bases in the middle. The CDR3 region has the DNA TGTGCCAGCAGCAAACGGGGGGTAATAACAACTAATGAAAAACTGTTTTTT. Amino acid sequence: CASSKRGVITTNEKLFF.

This CDR3 reads CASSLGGDGANVLTF. CDR3 nucleotide sequence: TGTGCCAGCAGCTTGGGAGGGGACGGGGCCAACGTCCTGACTTTC. The chain has TRBV5-6 and TRBJ2-6; D is possibly TRBD1 or TRBD2 (5 bases each). Germline CDR1 SGHDT, CDR2 YYEEEE. The germline V and J ends were trimmed by 0 bases and 4 bases, with 8 bases remaining between them. This CDR3 comprises 15 residues.

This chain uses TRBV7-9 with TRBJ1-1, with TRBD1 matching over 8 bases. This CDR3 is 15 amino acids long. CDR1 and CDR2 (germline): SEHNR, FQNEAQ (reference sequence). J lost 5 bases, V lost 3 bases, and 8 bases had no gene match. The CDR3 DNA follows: TGTGCCAGCAGCTTCCAGGGGGCGCTTGGGACTGAAGCTTTCTTT. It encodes CASSFQGALGTEAFF.

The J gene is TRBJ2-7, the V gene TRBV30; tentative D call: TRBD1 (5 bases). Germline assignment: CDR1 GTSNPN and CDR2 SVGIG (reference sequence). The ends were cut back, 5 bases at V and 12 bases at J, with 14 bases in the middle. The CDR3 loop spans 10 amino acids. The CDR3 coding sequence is TGTGCCTGGGTTCTTAGTAGGGGGTACTTC. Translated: CAWVLSRGYF.

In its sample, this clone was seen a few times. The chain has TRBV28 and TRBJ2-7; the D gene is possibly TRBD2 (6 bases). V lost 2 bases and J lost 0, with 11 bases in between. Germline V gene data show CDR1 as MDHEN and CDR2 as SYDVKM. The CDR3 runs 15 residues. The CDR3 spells CASSLGGSSSYEQYF. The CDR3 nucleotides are TGTGCCAGCAGTTTAGGGGGGTCTAGCTCCTACGAGCAGTACTTC. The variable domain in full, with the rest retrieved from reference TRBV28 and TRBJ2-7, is DVKVTQSSRYLVKRTGEKVFLECVQDMDHENMFWYRQDPGLGLRLIYFSYDVKMKEKGDIPEGYSVSREKKERFSLILESASTNQTSMYLCASSLGGSSSYEQYFGPGTRLTVT.

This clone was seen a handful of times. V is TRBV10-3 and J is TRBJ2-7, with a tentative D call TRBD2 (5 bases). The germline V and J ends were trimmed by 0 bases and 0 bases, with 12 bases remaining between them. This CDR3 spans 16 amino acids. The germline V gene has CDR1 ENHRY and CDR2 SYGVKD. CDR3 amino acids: CAISESGLLSSYEQYF. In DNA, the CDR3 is TGTGCCATCAGTGAGTCCGGACTTCTCAGCTCCTACGAGCAGTACTTC.

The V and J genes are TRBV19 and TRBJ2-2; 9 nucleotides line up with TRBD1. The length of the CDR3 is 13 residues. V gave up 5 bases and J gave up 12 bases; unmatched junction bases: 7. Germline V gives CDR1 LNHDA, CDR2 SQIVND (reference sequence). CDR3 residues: CASSPRDRAKLFF. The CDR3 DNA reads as TGTGCCAGTAGTCCGAGGGACAGGGCTAAGCTGTTTTTT.

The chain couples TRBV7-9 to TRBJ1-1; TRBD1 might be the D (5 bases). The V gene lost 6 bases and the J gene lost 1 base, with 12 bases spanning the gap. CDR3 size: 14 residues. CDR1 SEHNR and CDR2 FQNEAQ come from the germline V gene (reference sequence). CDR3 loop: CASRINTGNTEAFF. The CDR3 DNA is TGTGCCAGCAGAATTAACACAGGGAACACTGAAGCTTTCTTT.

CDR3 DNA sequence: TGTGCCAGCACCCCTCACGGAATTTCTAATGAAAAACTGTTTTTT. Residues: CASTPHGISNEKLFF. The chain carries TRBV25-1 and TRBJ1-4; no clear D gene. This CDR3 is 15 amino acids long. The germline V and J ends were trimmed by 7 bases and 3 bases, with 15 bases remaining between them. Germline V CDR1 and CDR2: MGHDK, SYGVNS. Supplemented by reference TRBV25-1 and TRBJ1-4, the full variable domain reads EADIYQTPRYLVIGTGKKITLECSQTMGHDKMYWYQQDPGMELHLIHYSYGVNSTEKGDLSSESTVSRIRTEHFPLTLESARPSHTSQYLCASTPHGISNEKLFFGSGTQLSVL.

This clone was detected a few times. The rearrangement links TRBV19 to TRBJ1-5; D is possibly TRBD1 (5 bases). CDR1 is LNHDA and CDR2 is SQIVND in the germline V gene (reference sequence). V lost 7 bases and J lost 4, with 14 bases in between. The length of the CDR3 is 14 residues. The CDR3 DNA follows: TGTGCCAGTACGGTCAGGGAGATTAATCAGCCCCAGCATTTT. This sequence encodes CASTVREINQPQHF.

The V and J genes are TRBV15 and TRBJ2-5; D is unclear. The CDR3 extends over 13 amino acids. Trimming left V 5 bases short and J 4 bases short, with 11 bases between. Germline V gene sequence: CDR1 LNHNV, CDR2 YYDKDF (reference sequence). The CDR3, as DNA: TGTGCCACCAGCCCCCGGAAGGCAGAGACCCAGTACTTC. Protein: CATSPRKAETQYF.

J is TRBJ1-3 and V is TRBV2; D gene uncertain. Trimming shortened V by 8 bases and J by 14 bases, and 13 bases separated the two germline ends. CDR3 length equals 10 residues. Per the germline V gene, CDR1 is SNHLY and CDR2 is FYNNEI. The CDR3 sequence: CASGVGSLYF. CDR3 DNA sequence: TGTGCCAGCGGGGTGGGTTCACTATATTTT. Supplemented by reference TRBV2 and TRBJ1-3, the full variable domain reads EPEVTQTPSHQVTQMGQEVILRCVPISNHLYFYWYRQILGQKVEFLVSFYNNEISEKSEIFDDQFSVERPDGSNFTLKIRSTKLEDSAMYFCASGVGSLYFGEGSWLTVV.

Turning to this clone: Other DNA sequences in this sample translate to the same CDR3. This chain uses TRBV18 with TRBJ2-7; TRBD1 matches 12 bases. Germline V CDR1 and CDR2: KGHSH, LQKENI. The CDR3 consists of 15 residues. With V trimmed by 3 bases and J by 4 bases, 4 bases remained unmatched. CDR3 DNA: TGTGCCAGCTCACCCTCGGGACAGGGGGCATACGAGCAGTACTTC. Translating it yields CASSPSGQGAYEQYF.